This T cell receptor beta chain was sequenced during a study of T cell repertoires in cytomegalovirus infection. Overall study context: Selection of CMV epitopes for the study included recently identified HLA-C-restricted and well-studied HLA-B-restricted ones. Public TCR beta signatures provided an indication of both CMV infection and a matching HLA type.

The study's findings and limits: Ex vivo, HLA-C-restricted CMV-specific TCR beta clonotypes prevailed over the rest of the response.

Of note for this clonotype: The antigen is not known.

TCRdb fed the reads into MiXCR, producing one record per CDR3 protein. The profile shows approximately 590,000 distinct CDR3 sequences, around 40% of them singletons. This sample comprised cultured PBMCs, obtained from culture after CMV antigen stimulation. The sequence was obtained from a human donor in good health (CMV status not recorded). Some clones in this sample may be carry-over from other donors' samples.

The CDR3 DNA sequence: TGTGCCAGCACCCAGTACAGGGCCAAAGCCACAGATACGCAGTATTTT. It encodes CASTQYRAKATDTQYF. The chain uses TRBV5-4 and TRBJ2-3; tentative D call: TRBD1 (6 bases). V gave up 6 bases and J gave up 2 bases, with 19 bases separating them. CDR1 and CDR2 (germline): SGHNT, YYREEE (reference sequence). The CDR3 sequence is 16 residues long.